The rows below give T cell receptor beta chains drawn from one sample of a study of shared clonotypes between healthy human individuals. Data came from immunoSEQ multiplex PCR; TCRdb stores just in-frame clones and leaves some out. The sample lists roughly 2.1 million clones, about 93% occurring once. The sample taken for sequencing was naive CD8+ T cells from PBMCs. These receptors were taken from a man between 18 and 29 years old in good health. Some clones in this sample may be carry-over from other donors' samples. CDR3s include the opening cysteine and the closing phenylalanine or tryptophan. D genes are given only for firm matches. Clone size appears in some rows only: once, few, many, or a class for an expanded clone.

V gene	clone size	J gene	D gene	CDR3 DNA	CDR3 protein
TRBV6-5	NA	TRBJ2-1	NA	TGTGCCAGCACTGGGTACAATGAGCAGTTCTTC	CASTGYNEQFF
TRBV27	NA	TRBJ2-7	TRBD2	TGTGCCAGCAGTTTAAGTAATGGTATTGGACTAGCGGAACCGTTCTCCTACGAGCAGTACTTC	CASSLSNGIGLAEPFSYEQYF
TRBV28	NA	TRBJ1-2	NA	TGTGCCAGCAGTTTAGAGGACAGAGTTTGGGGTGGCTACACCTTC	CASSLEDRVWGGYTF
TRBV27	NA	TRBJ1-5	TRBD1	TGTGCCAGCAGTTTGGGGGCACCCGGGACAGGGGCCAATCAGCCCCAGCATTTT	CASSLGAPGTGANQPQHF
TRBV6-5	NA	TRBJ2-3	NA	TGTGCCACATCCCCCGGGCGGGATACGCAGTATTTT	CATSPGRDTQYF
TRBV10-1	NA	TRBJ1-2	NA	TGCGCCAGCAGTGAGTCGGAGGCCCCTCCTGAGCGCTACACCTTC	CASSESEAPPERYTF
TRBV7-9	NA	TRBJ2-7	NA	TGTGCCAGCAGCTTAGGCCAGGGTGAAGTATCCTACGAGCAGTACTTC	CASSLGQGEVSYEQYF
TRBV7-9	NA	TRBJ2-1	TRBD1	TGTGCCAGCAGCTTATACAGGGGTGATTACAATGAGCAGTTCTTC	CASSLYRGDYNEQFF
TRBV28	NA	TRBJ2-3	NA	TGTGCCAGCAGTTTGGGTGGGACTAGCACAGATACGCAGTATTTT	CASSLGGTSTDTQYF
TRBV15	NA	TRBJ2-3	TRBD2	TGTGCCACTGGTGCCCGGGCTAGCGGGAGGGTAGATACGCAGTATTTT	CATGARASGRVDTQYF
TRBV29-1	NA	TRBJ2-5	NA	TGCAGCGCGGGGGTTAATTCCCTGGACGTAGAGACCCAGTACTTC	CSAGVNSLDVETQYF
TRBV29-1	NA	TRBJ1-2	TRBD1	TGCAGCGTTCCCCAGGGGGGACTCGATGGCTACACCTTC	CSVPQGGLDGYTF
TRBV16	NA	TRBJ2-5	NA	TGTGCCAGCAGCCAATCATGGGGACGGGGGACCCAGTACTTC	CASSQSWGRGTQYF
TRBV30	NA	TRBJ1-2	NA	TGTGCCTGGGGGTTAATCTATGGCTACACCTTC	CAWGLIYGYTF
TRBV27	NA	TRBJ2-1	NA	TGTGCCAGCACCCCCGGGACCCATCTCTACAATGAGCAGTTCTTC	CASTPGTHLYNEQFF
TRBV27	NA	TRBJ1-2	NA	TGTGCCAGCAGTCCAACAAGGGCCCAGGGTCACTATGGCTACACCTTC	CASSPTRAQGHYGYTF
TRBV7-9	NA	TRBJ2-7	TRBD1	TGTGCCAGCAGCACCCAGACAGGGGCCAAGTACTTC	CASSTQTGAKYF
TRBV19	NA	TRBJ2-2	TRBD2	TGTGCCAGTAGTATAGGACTAGCGGGGGTGAACACCGGGGAGCTGTTTTTT	CASSIGLAGVNTGELFF
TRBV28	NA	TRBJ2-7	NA	TGTGCCAGCAGTTTAAGGGGTAGCGAAGACCGCTACTACGAGCAGTACTTC	CASSLRGSEDRYYEQYF
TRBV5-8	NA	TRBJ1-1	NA	TGTGCCAGCCCTAAGGGCACTGAAGCTTTCTTT	CASPKGTEAFF
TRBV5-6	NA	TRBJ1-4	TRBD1	TGTGCCAGCAGCTTGGGAGAGGGGGCTGTGGGTGAAAAACTGTTTTTT	CASSLGEGAVGEKLFF
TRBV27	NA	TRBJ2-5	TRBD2	TGTGCCAGCAGCCCGGGACTAGCGGGAGAGACCCAGTACTTC	CASSPGLAGETQYF
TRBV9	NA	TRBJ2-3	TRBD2	TGTGCCAGCAGCGTAGTAGGCATAGCGGGATCAGATACGCAGTATTTT	CASSVVGIAGSDTQYF
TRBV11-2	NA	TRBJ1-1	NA	TGTGCCAGCAGCTTATGGTCAAAGATGAACACTGAAGCTTTCTTT	CASSLWSKMNTEAFF
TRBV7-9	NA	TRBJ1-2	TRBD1	TGTGCCAGCAGTCGGTCCCGCGGGGACAGGGGGCTCTTTGGCTACACCTTC	CASSRSRGDRGLFGYTF
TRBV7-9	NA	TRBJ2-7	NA	TGTGCCAGCAGCGCCTACAGGGATGGCTCCTACGAGCAGTACTTC	CASSAYRDGSYEQYF
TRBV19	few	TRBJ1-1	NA	TGTGCCAGTAGCGAGTTCGAGGTAAACACTGAAGCTTTCTTT	CASSEFEVNTEAFF
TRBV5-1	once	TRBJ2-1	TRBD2	TGCGCCAGCAGCCCCGGGACTAGCGGCCGAGCGTGGGTGGGGGATGAGCAGTTCTTC	CASSPGTSGRAWVGDEQFF
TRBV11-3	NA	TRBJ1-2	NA	TGTGCCAGCAGCCCGGGGACCGTTTATGGCTACACCTTC	CASSPGTVYGYTF
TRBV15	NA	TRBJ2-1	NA	TGTGCCACCCTTAGGGCCGCCGGCCGCAATGAGCAGTTCTTC	CATLRAAGRNEQFF
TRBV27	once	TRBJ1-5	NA	TGTGCCAGCAGGGAGAGGGGGAATCAGCCCCAGCATTTT	CASRERGNQPQHF
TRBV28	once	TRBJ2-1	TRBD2	TGTGCCAGCTCCGGGACTAGCGATTACAATGAGCAGTTCTTC	CASSGTSDYNEQFF
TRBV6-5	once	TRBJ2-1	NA	TGTGCCAGCAGTTACTCAACGGGGGAGATAAGAAATGAGCAGTTCTTC	CASSYSTGEIRNEQFF
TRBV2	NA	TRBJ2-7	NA	TGTGCCAGCAGTGAACCTGGCAGGAAAAACTACGAGCAGTACTTC	CASSEPGRKNYEQYF
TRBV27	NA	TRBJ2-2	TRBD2	TGTGCCAGCAGCTTCGGCGAACGGGAGGCGGTCGGGGAGCTGTTTTTT	CASSFGEREAVGELFF
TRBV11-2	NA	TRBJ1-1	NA	TGTGCCAGCAGTGGTCACGGGGGGAACACTGAAGCTTTCTTT	CASSGHGGNTEAFF
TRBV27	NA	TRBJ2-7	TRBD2	TGTGCCAGCGGTAGGGCGGGAGACTTCTACGAGCAGTACTTC	CASGRAGDFYEQYF
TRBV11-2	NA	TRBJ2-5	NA	TGTGCCAGCAGCTTAGTAGGTAGCGATGAAGAGACCCAGTACTTC	CASSLVGSDEETQYF
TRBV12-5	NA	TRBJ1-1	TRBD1	TGTGCTAGTGGTAGGGACAGGGTCACTGAAGCTTTCTTT	CASGRDRVTEAFF
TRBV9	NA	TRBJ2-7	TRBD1	TGTGCCAGCAGCGTCCGGGACAGCCCCTACGAGCAGTACTTC	CASSVRDSPYEQYF
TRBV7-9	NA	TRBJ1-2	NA	TGTGCCAGCAGCCCGGGTGGGGACTATGGCTACACCTTC	CASSPGGDYGYTF
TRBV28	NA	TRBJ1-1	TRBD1	TGTGCCAGCAGTTCCAGGGGGCGGGACACTGAAGCTTTCTTT	CASSSRGRDTEAFF
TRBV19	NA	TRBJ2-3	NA	TGTGCCAGTACCACGAACCGGGGACTCAGCACAGATACGCAGTATTTT	CASTTNRGLSTDTQYF
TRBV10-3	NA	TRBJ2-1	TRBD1	TGTGCCATCAGTGAAGACAGGGGGCACGCAGGTGAGCAGTTCTTC	CAISEDRGHAGEQFF
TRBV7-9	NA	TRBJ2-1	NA	TGTGCCAGCACCACTTATCTGGGAGAGGGCTCCTACAATGAGCAGTTCTTC	CASTTYLGEGSYNEQFF
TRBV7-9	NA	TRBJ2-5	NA	TGTTCTTGGGGGGTAGAGACCCAGTACTTC	CSWGVETQYF
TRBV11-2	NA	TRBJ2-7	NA	TGTGCCAGCAGCTTAGGAGGGGGTCCCTACGAGCAGTACTTC	CASSLGGGPYEQYF
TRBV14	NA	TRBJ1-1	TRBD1	TGTGCCAGCAGCCCCAGGACAGGGGTGAGAACTGAAGCTTTCTTT	CASSPRTGVRTEAFF
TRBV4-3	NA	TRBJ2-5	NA	TGCGCCAGCAGCCAGGGTTCGACAGTCCAAGAGACCCAGTACTTC	CASSQGSTVQETQYF
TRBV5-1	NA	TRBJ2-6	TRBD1	TGCGCCAGCAGCTTGGCCTATTTTGACAGGGCCCTTCCTGGGGCCAACGTCCTGACTTTC	CASSLAYFDRALPGANVLTF
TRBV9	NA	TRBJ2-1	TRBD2	TGTGCCAGCAGCCCCTCGACTAGCGGGATCTACAATGAGCAGTTCTTC	CASSPSTSGIYNEQFF
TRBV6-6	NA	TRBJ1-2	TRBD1	TGTGCCATCGGGCAGGACAGGGGGCTTCTGAATGTCGACTACACCTTC	CAIGQDRGLLNVDYTF